This T cell receptor beta chain was identified in a study of identical twins. Findings of the study overall: Twins shared out-of-frame alpha sequences with excess low generation probability. Conclusions leaned on cross-sectional statistical analysis and did not track the same donors over time.

TCRdb reanalysed the 5' RACE reads using MiXCR and keeps one entry per CDR3 protein. The repertoire holds fewer than 550,000 distinct CDR3 sequences, with roughly 15% as singletons. Donors uniformly comprised healthy Caucasians. In this sample, this clonotype turned up a few times. Its cognate antigen is unknown. These sequences were also reported in another study, on yellow fever vaccine responses in identical twins.

Sequencing was done on a sample of CD4+ T cells sorted from blood. This receptor was identified in a woman aged 18-29 years in good health.

CDR3 residues: CASSAKNGTVNEKLFF. The CDR3 region has the DNA TGTGCCAGCAGCGCAAAAAACGGGACAGTTAATGAAAAACTGTTTTTT. V and J are TRBV7-9 and TRBJ1-4; TRBD1 aligns across 7 bases. V was clipped by 5 bases and J by 4 bases; unmatched bases: 10. The CDR3 is made up of 16 amino acids. Germline CDR1 SEHNR, CDR2 FQNEAQ (reference sequence).